This T cell receptor (beta chain) was identified during a study of cytomegalovirus exposure and HLA in healthy donors. Study summary: Earlier, 117 million unique TCR beta sequences were recovered from roughly 200 million T cells by an analysis.

A note on this clone: Its antigen is currently unknown.

60 Vbeta and 13 Jbeta primers were used in PCR. Sequencing used immunoSEQ multiplex PCR; TCRdb keeps in-frame clones, though not all of them. The sample holds about 90,000 clones, over 60% seen once. This CDR3 comprises 15 residues. Study findings and constraints: The study assumed roughly uniform donor sequencing depth for presence/absence analyses. With later analysis, a missense DCLRE1C variant became linked to TCR beta V- and J-gene trimming.

The sequencing sample was made of PBMCs. This rearrangement joins TRBV21-1 to TRBJ2-5; the table's D call of TRBD2 was not tested on the DNA. TRBV21-1 is reported as a pseudogene. The TCR sequence derives from a woman aged 45-60 years in good health and CMV-seropositive. Here the CDR3 reads CASSTRGGGKETQYF. CDR3 bases: TGTGCCAGCAGCACCCGAGGGGGGGGTAAAGAGACCCAGTACTTC.